This T cell receptor (beta chain) originates from a study of T cells in tuberculosis (dated by TCRdb to 2017 to 2018). Looking at the study overall: The study combined CD1B tetramers and high-throughput TCR immunosequencing to characterize T cells specific for the mycobacterial lipid antigen glucose monomycolate (GMM). A South African clinical cohort compared IGRA-negative adolescents, IGRA-positive adolescents with latent tuberculosis and adults with active tuberculosis, roughly 9 per group. PBMC from active tuberculosis patients were archived either before standard anti-tuberculosis treatment began or within 7 days of the start of that treatment.

For this clone: This clone's antigen is unknown. One base away there is no much larger clone; base qualities are not given.

Relative to germline, V is missing 0 bases and J is missing 2 bases, with 9 bases of the junction outside any gene match. The germline V gene encodes CDR1 SGHTA and CDR2 FQGTGA. The CDR3 sequence holds 19 residues, the cysteine and phenylalanine included. Only the CDR3 part of the read is kept: 57 bases, read in frame from the first base. The patients with active tuberculosis were newly diagnosed, HIV-seronegative South African adults aged 18 years or older. Confirmation of active tuberculosis was obtained by positive sputum smear microscopy and/or positive M. tuberculosis culture. Immunosequencing was performed on unsorted cryopreserved PBMC and covered around 100,000 T cells per clinical donor on average. TCR libraries were generated with the immunoSEQ multiplex PCR assay, using TCR-beta and/or TCR-alpha/delta assays for each sample. The amplified TCR libraries were sequenced using the Illumina high-throughput platform. On the authors' methods: Clustering and dimensionality reduction relied on pairwise TCRdist distances among GMM-specific receptors from T cells that were either sorted ex vivo or expanded in vitro. Each clinical repertoire received a mean NN-distance score, defined as the average TCRdist to the nearest 10% of tetramer-positive reference sequences. GEM TCR motif frequency was computed as the fraction of unique TCRs matching known GEM sequences by V/J usage and CDR3 length. Linear discriminant analysis with leave-one-out cross-validation, implemented in scikit-learn, was used to classify active tuberculosis. This is the immuneACCESS table as TCRdb keeps it, with only in-frame sequences that have V and J called. A part of the clones is gone; compared with another copy, unresolved V genes explain less than half, and the rest is unexplained. Clone size and the V and J calls come from that table; the DNA yielded D and trimming. The sample profile shows around 10,000 clones; around 94% of them were found once. The ten biggest clones cover 13% of the sample.

Results the study describes overall, beyond this receptor: Using GEM motif frequencies, a classifier achieved roughly 72% accuracy, whereas a classifier built on the diverse GMM-specific repertoire got to roughly 90% accuracy (AUROC around 0.89). Active tuberculosis TCR-alpha repertoires showed smaller mean NN-distances to GMM-specific TCRs than IGRA-negative controls, suggesting clonal expansion of these TCRs. The smaller NN-distances were partly driven by shorter CDR3-alpha lengths in active tuberculosis patients, and the difference for TCR-beta did not reach statistical significance. Clinical samples were selected based on the availability of cryopreserved specimens, with adults included as active tuberculosis cases and adolescents included as controls.

This receptor was identified in an adult with tuberculosis. Recombination linked TRBV7-3 to TRBJ2-3; TRBD2 lines up with 12 middle nucleotides. Sequencing was carried out using PBMCs. The CDR3 amino acid sequence is: CASSLTGTSGGLITDTQYF. The DNA sequence reads TGTGCCAGCAGCTTAACTGGTACTAGCGGGGGGCTCATCACAGATACGCAGTATTTT.